This T cell receptor beta chain was observed in a study of T cells in Graves' hyperthyroidism and ophthalmopathy. As for the study in general: The authors collected peripheral blood at initial diagnosis, before any treatment.

Study-level findings and limits: Blood shared most expanded thyroid clonotypes above 0.001.

Those with hyperthyroidism were 18 to 65 years old, newly diagnosed, and ill for under 2 months. Amplification of TCR beta CDR3 regions used RNA as the template. HTBI primers were used for first-round RT-PCR of the TCR CDR3. From the multiplex PCR reads, TCRdb called clonotypes with MiXCR, one entry per CDR3 protein. The top ten clones hold roughly 13% of a sample with some 250,000 distinct CDR3 sequences, more than 12% of them seen once. CDR1 MNHEY and CDR2 SVGAGI come from the germline V gene. V lost 2 bases, J lost 0 bases, and 9 bases lay in between. The length of the CDR3 is 15 residues. This clonotype was seen many times. Its antigen remains unidentified.

The chain uses TRBV6-5 and TRBJ2-3; D is uncertain. The receptor was derived from a woman aged 40 to 49 with Graves' hyperthyroidism that later progressed to Graves' ophthalmopathy. The material sequenced was blood. The CDR3 DNA follows: TGTGCCAGCAGTTACGACGGTGCAAGCACAGATACGCAGTATTTT. Its translation: CASSYDGASTDTQYF.